This TCR beta chain came from a study of T cell responses to AZD1222 COVID-19 vaccine. Study results and caveats: Donors were largely white British and mainly female; clonal diversity was possibly underestimated. Only five to seven AZD1222 recipients were seropositive at baseline. Spike-specific TCR depth and breadth grew after two AZD1222 doses. Nearly half of unique spike-specific TCRs reportedly avoided B.1.351 and B.1.1.7 mutated regions.

The CDR3 runs to 13 residues. Germline CDR1 reads SGHNT; CDR2 reads YYREEE (reference sequence). The V and J ends lost 3 bases and 8 bases respectively, with 14 bases between them. The table came from immunoSEQ multiplex PCR; TCRdb's copy has only in-frame clones and leaves some out. Counted here are approximately 180,000 clones, just under 95% occurring once; the ten biggest clones make up 1%. Concerning this clone itself: The antigen is unknown.

The sequencing here drew on peripheral blood, taken 28 days after the second dose of the MenACWY control vaccine. The sequence was obtained from an adult who received the MenACWY meningococcal vaccine as a control. The J gene is TRBJ1-2, the V gene TRBV5-4; the D gene is possibly TRBD1 (6 bases). The CDR3 loop reads CASSSDRLRGYTF. Here the CDR3 DNA reads TGTGCCAGCAGCTCGGACAGACTTCGAGGCTACACCTTC.